The TCR beta chain under discussion was sequenced for a study of CD8+ T cells in alopecia areata. Study-wide findings and caveats: Researchers report lesional scalp, most notably alopecia totalis/universalis, outstripped normal scalp in clonality.

Per the germline V gene, CDR1 is SGHTA and CDR2 is FQGTGA. CDR3 length equals 15 residues. V was pared by 5 bases and J by 6 bases, with 8 bases of the junction left unmatched. As for treatment: oral pan-JAK inhibitor, 5-10 mg twice daily. Obtained from alopecia areata patients were lesional scalp punch biopsies along with peripheral blood. A FACSAria was used to sort CD4+ and CD8+ T cells. These cells came from PBMCs. This clone was seen just once. The target antigen is unknown. Extracted from the samples, RNA was reverse transcribed into cDNA to serve as the sequencing template. Some clones are missing from TCRdb's copy, which holds only in-frame ones; the method was immunoSEQ multiplex PCR. The sample carries approximately 160,000 clones, around 60% recorded once.

The receptor comes from a human donor with alopecia areata. The material sequenced was CD4+ T cells sorted from blood, taken at week 24, from a patient treated with tofacitinib. The rearrangement joins TRBV7-3 to TRBJ2-1, with TRBD1 matching 9 bases. The CDR3 DNA reads TGTGCCAGCAGCCCGACAGGGGGATCTTTCAATGAGCAGTTCTTC. Translation gives CASSPTGGSFNEQFF.